This T cell receptor (beta chain) was found in a study of human T cells and chemical hapten exposure. Authors' processing steps: TCRs per sample had a median of roughly 93,000 and ranged from roughly 23,224 to 700,000. TCRdb reanalysed the RACE reads using MiXCR and keeps one entry per CDR3 protein. TCRdb assigned the V and J calls; the authors' analysis was not used. The table includes 350,000 to 400,000 distinct CDR3 sequences, 5.1% detected once. The time point was: pre-sensitization, week 0. Described treatment: therapeutic diphenylcyclopropenone sensitization with weekly scalp DPC. This clonotype was detected ten times or more. Between the trimmed V and J ends, which lost 3 bases and 4 bases, there was a span of 7 bases. This CDR3 is 13 amino acids long. Germline V gene data show CDR1 as KGHDR and CDR2 as SFDVKD.

The sample was whole blood, taken in connection with sensitization to the hapten diphenylcyclopropenone (DPC). The TCR was taken from a woman in her forties or fifties with alopecia areata. Some clones in this sample may be carry-over from other donors' samples. This chain connects TRBV24-1 to TRBJ2-3, with D possibly matching TRBD2 (5 bases). The CDR3 coding sequence is TGTGCCACCAGTGATCGGGGTGCAGATACGCAGTATTTT. Translating gives CATSDRGADTQYF.